A single sample gave rise to the 29 T cell receptor beta chains below, sequenced in a study of blood T cell repertoires in COVID-19. Sequencing used immunoSEQ multiplex PCR; TCRdb keeps in-frame clones, though not all of them. The sample has 150,000 to 200,000 clones; 76% are singletons. The material sequenced was PBMCs or T cells enriched from blood (not recorded which). The receptors here all came from a woman aged 50 to 65 with acute COVID-19.

This clone occurred many times. The chain recombines TRBV5-4 with TRBJ1-2, with unresolved D. V lost 0 bases and J 3 bases, leaving 6 bases between the germline ends. The length of the CDR3 is 13 residues. CDR1 and CDR2 (germline): SGHNT, YYREEE (reference sequence). CDR3 residues: CASSLDSYYGYTF. The DNA of the CDR3 is TGTGCCAGCAGCTTGGACTCGTACTATGGCTACACCTTC.

V usage is TRBV11-2 and J usage is TRBJ1-6, with 11 bases lining up with TRBD1. The germline CDR1 and CDR2 sequences are SGHAT and FQNNGV. V shed 3 bases, J shed 9 bases, and the junction held 7 bases outside the gene matches. This CDR3 comprises 16 residues. CDR3 bases: TGTGCCAGCAGCTTTCGTCTGGGACAGGGGGGTTCACCCCTCCACTTT. This sequence encodes CASSFRLGQGGSPLHF.

The chain links TRBV4-1 to TRBJ2-2, with a weak D call TRBD1 (6 bases). This CDR3 contains 17 residues. V dropped 4 bases and J dropped 2 bases, with 17 bases sitting between them. CDR1 and CDR2 (germline): MGHRA, YSYEKL. CDR3 coding DNA: TGCGCCAGCAGCCGCCCTCGACGGACAGTCAACACCGGGGAGCTGTTTTTT. This codes for CASSRPRRTVNTGELFF.

This rearrangement joins TRBV7-3 to TRBJ1-2, with 11 bases aligning to TRBD1. Trimming cost V 3 bases and J 6 bases; bases outside gene matches: 3. The CDR3 runs 14 residues. Germline V gene sequence: CDR1 SGHTA, CDR2 FQGTGA. The CDR3 sequence is CASSFGQGANGYTF. DNA of the CDR3: TGTGCCAGCAGCTTTGGACAGGGGGCGAATGGCTACACCTTC.

V gene TRBV5-8 combines with J gene TRBJ2-1; TRBD2 agrees at 10 bases. Trimming at V came to 5 bases and at J to 3 bases, leaving 11 bases not matched to a gene. The CDR3 covers 17 residues. Germline CDR1 reads SGHTS; CDR2 reads YDEGEE. CDR3 nucleotide sequence: TGTGCCAGCAGTCAAGCTTCCGGGACTAGCGTCTACAATGAGCAGTTCTTC. Its translation: CASSQASGTSVYNEQFF.

In this sample, this clone turned up once. The genes are TRBV11-2 and TRBJ1-6; unclear D gene. With 1 base removed from V and 7 bases from J, the gap between germline ends came to 11 bases. There are 15 residues in the CDR3. Germline loops: CDR1 SGHAT, CDR2 FQNNGV. CDR3 nucleotides: TGTGCCAGCAGCTTAGCCTTTACGGGGAATTCACCCCTCCACTTT. Translating it yields CASSLAFTGNSPLHF.

Concerning this clone: This same CDR3 is encoded by further DNA sequences in the sample. The CDR3 coding sequence is TGTGCCAGCAGTCTGGGGGGGACCTACGAGCAGTACGTC. Amino acid sequence: CASSLGGTYEQYV. This sequence joins TRBV12-3 or TRBV12-4 and TRBJ2-7, with 7 bases identical to TRBD2. This CDR3 region has 13 residues. V shed 5 bases, J shed 2 bases, and the junction held 3 bases outside the gene matches.

The rearrangement links TRBV5-1 to TRBJ1-1; D is unclear. The CDR3 runs to 15 residues. Between the trimmed V and J ends, which lost 0 bases and 5 bases, there was a span of 14 bases. The germline V gene has CDR1 SGHRS and CDR2 YFSETQ. CDR3: CASSLGLRVGTEAFF. Here the CDR3 DNA reads TGCGCCAGCAGCTTGGGTCTTCGGGTTGGTACTGAAGCTTTCTTT.

The chain couples TRBV6-2 or TRBV6-3 to TRBJ1-5; possibly TRBD1 for D (5 bases). This CDR3 has 13 residues. Looked up from germline, CDR1 is MNHEY and CDR2 is SVGEGT. V shed 2 bases and J shed 7 bases, with 9 bases lying between them. As DNA, the CDR3 is TGTGCCAGCAGTTACGCCAGGGCCCAGCCCCAGCATTTT. Translation: CASSYARAQPQHF.

The chain combines TRBV5-6 with TRBJ1-2; 7 positions match TRBD1. The V and J ends lost 0 bases and 11 bases, in that order; junction bases with no gene match: 7. The CDR3 has 13 amino acids. Germline CDR1 and CDR2: SGHDT and YYEEEE. CDR3: CASSLDRGPHYTF. The CDR3 DNA sequence: TGTGCCAGCAGCTTGGACAGGGGCCCTCATTACACCTTC. Filled out from reference TRBV5-6 and TRBJ1-2, the complete variable domain reads DAGVTQSPTHLIKTRGQQVTLRCSPKSGHDTVSWYQQALGQGPQFIFQYYEEEERQRGNFPDRFSGHQFPNYSSELNVNALLLGDSALYLCASSLDRGPHYTFGSGTRLTVV.

The chain uses TRBV28 and TRBJ1-1, with D perhaps matching TRBD1 (5 bases). In germline, CDR1 is MDHEN, CDR2 SYDVKM. The CDR3 covers 15 residues. The V gene lost 7 bases and the J gene lost 1 base, with 16 bases spanning the gap. The CDR3, as DNA: TGTGCCAGCAATGGGGCAGGCGGAAGGAACACTGAAGCTTTCTTT. Amino acids: CASNGAGGRNTEAFF.

In this sample, this clone turned up once. The chain joins TRBV4-1 to TRBJ2-5; 12 nucleotides agree with TRBD2. Trimming took 0 bases from V and 3 from J; bases not matched to a gene: 8. Germline values: CDR1 MGHRA, CDR2 YSYEKL. This CDR3 spans 18 amino acids. CDR3 nucleotide sequence: TGCGCCAGCAGCCAAGAGTTCGAGGCTAGCGGGGGGGAAGAGACCCAGTACTTC. Protein product: CASSQEFEASGGEETQYF.

This clone was detected once. V and J are TRBV7-9 and TRBJ1-5; 8 nucleotides line up with TRBD1. Germline V gene lookup returns CDR1 SEHNR and CDR2 FQNEAQ (reference sequence). This CDR3 has 14 residues. V shed 4 bases and J 5 bases; nucleotides not matched to a gene: 4. The CDR3 loop reads CASSSDRADQPQHF. CDR3 nucleotide sequence: TGTGCCAGCAGCTCGGACAGGGCGGATCAGCCCCAGCATTTT.

Written as DNA, the CDR3 is TGTGCCAGCAGGTTAACGCAGGGATACACTGAAGCTTTCTTT. This gives the protein CASRLTQGYTEAFF. The chain carries TRBV7-9 and TRBJ1-1, with D possibly TRBD1 on 5 matching bases. This CDR3 has 14 amino acids. Germline CDR1 SEHNR, CDR2 FQNEAQ (reference sequence). The germline V and J ends were trimmed by 6 bases and 3 bases, with 14 bases remaining between them.

This clone turned up a few times. The chain joins TRBV19 to TRBJ2-2; D gene unclear. The CDR3 contains 16 residues. Trimming pared 7 bases from V and 0 bases from J, leaving 15 bases between. In germline, CDR1 is LNHDA, CDR2 SQIVND (reference sequence). CDR3 residues: CASISSGQPNTGELFF. The CDR3 nucleotides read TGTGCCAGTATCTCTTCTGGGCAGCCGAACACCGGGGAGCTGTTTTTT. The full variable domain, in which reference TRBV19 and TRBJ2-2 provide the parts outside the CDR3, is DGGITQSPKYLFRKEGQNVTLSCEQNLNHDAMYWYRQDPGQGLRLIYYSQIVNDFQKGDIAEGYSVSREKKESFPLTVTSAQKNPTAFYLCASISSGQPNTGELFFGEGSRLTVL.

The chain recombines TRBV4-2 with TRBJ2-2, with 8 bases matching TRBD1. After removal of 5 bases from V and 7 bases from J, the junction contained 6 bases not matched to a gene. The CDR3 totals 14 residues. The germline V gene has CDR1 LGHNA and CDR2 YNFKEQ. CDR3 coding DNA: TGTGCCAGCAGCATCGCAGGGGGCGGCGGGGAGCTGTTTTTT. Protein: CASSIAGGGGELFF.

The chain carries TRBV7-2 and TRBJ2-3; 7 nucleotides match TRBD2. CDR3 length: 16 residues. The germline CDR1 and CDR2 sequences are SGHTA and FQGNSA. J gave up 1 base and V 0 bases, and 4 bases lay outside the gene matches. CDR3 in amino acids: CASSLAGGVRTDTQYF. In DNA, the CDR3 is TGTGCCAGCAGCTTAGCGGGGGGGGTACGCACAGATACGCAGTATTTT.

The chain uses TRBV5-1 and TRBJ2-1; 9 bases align to TRBD1. V trimming: 1 base; J trimming: 7 bases; junction bases outside the gene matches: 3. This CDR3 contains 14 residues. Germline CDR1 and CDR2: SGHRS and YFSETQ. The CDR3 region has the DNA TGCGCCAGCAGCTTGACAGGGGGCGTTAATGAGCAGTTCTTC. It yields the protein CASSLTGGVNEQFF.

The chain recombines TRBV28 with TRBJ2-4; 7 nucleotides line up with TRBD2. Trimming at V came to 8 bases and at J to 2 bases, leaving 9 bases not matched to a gene. This CDR3 is built from 15 residues. The germline V gene encodes CDR1 MDHEN and CDR2 SYDVKM. For the CDR3, the DNA is TGTGCCAGCTTATCCCCCAGCGGGACCAAAAACATTCAGTACTTC. Translated, it gives CASLSPSGTKNIQYF.

J is TRBJ1-2 and V is TRBV7-3; 7 nucleotides line up with TRBD1. The CDR3 extends over 14 amino acids. Germline V gene sequence: CDR1 SGHTA, CDR2 FQGTGA. V was pared by 4 bases and J by 7 bases, with 9 bases of the junction left unmatched. CDR3 residues: CASSYDRQGGGYTF. CDR3 DNA sequence: TGTGCCAGCAGCTACGACCGACAGGGTGGTGGCTACACCTTC.

The chain carries TRBV11-3 and TRBJ2-3, with 8 bases fitting TRBD2. The germline CDR1 and CDR2 sequences are SGHNT and YENEEA. V lost 5 bases to trimming and J lost 2 bases; unmatched junction nucleotides: 6. This CDR3 comprises 15 residues. CDR3 sequence: CASSSPGGDTDTQYF. In nucleotides, the CDR3 is TGTGCCAGCAGCAGCCCGGGGGGGGACACAGATACGCAGTATTTT.

The chain joins TRBV3-1 (or the pseudogene TRBV3-2) to TRBJ1-3, with D perhaps TRBD1 (6 bases). The CDR3 totals 17 residues. V shed 1 base and J shed 0 bases, with 13 bases lying between them. Germline V lookup: CDR1 LGHDT, CDR2 YNNKEL (reference sequence). CDR3 nucleotides: TGTGCCAGCAGCCAAGGCATGACAGGTGCCTCTGGAAACACCATATATTTT. Its protein product is CASSQGMTGASGNTIYF.

The chain carries TRBV5-4 and TRBJ2-7; D is perhaps TRBD1 (6 bases). Between the trimmed V and J ends, which lost 2 bases and 4 bases, there was a span of 13 bases. The CDR3 has 14 residues. The germline CDR1 and CDR2 sequences are SGHNT and YYREEE (reference sequence). The chain's CDR3 is CASSLDRSGYEQYV. DNA for the CDR3: TGTGCCAGCAGCTTAGACAGGAGTGGTTACGAGCAGTACGTC.

The rearrangement links TRBV7-9 to TRBJ1-4; maybe TRBD1 (6 bases). This CDR3 contains 14 residues. V lost 4 bases and J lost 0, with 6 bases in between. Germline CDR1 is SEHNR and CDR2 is FQNEAQ (reference sequence). DNA for the CDR3: TGTGCCAGCAGCTCAGGGGCAACTAATGAAAAACTGTTTTTT. Protein: CASSSGATNEKLFF.

This clone was counted between two and nine times. The chain joins TRBV6-5 to TRBJ1-4; the D gene is possibly TRBD1 (6 bases). V was shortened by 3 bases and J by 7 bases, with 9 bases between the two germline ends. Germline loops: CDR1 MNHEY, CDR2 SVGAGI. The CDR3 has 13 amino acids. The chain's CDR3 is CASSYLGAEKLFF. The DNA of the CDR3 is TGTGCCAGCAGTTATTTGGGGGCTGAAAAACTGTTTTTT.

The chain uses TRBV28 and TRBJ2-2; 7 bases match TRBD2. With 3 bases clipped from V and 4 bases from J, the junction kept 8 bases outside the gene matches. Germline V gene lookup returns CDR1 MDHEN and CDR2 SYDVKM. The CDR3 is made up of 16 amino acids. The CDR3 coding sequence is TGTGCCAGCAGTTTCAGGACCCCGGGGGGCACCGGGGAGCTGTTTTTT. This gives the protein CASSFRTPGGTGELFF.

The chain joins TRBV6-5 to TRBJ1-6; D perhaps matches TRBD1 (6 bases). The CDR3 sequence is 15 residues long. Looked up from germline, CDR1 is MNHEY and CDR2 is SVGAGI. V lost 0 bases and J 8 bases, leaving 11 bases between the germline ends. Written as DNA, the CDR3 is TGTGCCAGCAGTTACTCGAGTGCAGGGGATTCACCCCTCCACTTT. Amino acid sequence: CASSYSSAGDSPLHF.

The chain combines TRBV7-3 with TRBJ2-3; D gene unclear. Trimming cost V 3 bases and J 2 bases, with 18 bases left between them. Germline CDR1 and CDR2: SGHTA and FQGTGA. The CDR3 loop spans 17 amino acids. The CDR3 is CASSLTPPGTSTDTQYF. CDR3 DNA: TGTGCCAGCAGCTTGACCCCCCCGGGTACCTCCACAGATACGCAGTATTTT.

The genes are TRBV2 and TRBJ1-6; D unresolved. Germline CDR1 and CDR2: SNHLY and FYNNEI. This CDR3 comprises 15 residues. Trimming removed 6 bases at V and 7 bases at J, with 16 bases between. CDR3 sequence reads: CASRAEGQLNSPLHF. CDR3 nucleotide sequence: TGTGCCAGCAGAGCCGAGGGCCAGCTAAATTCACCCCTCCACTTT.